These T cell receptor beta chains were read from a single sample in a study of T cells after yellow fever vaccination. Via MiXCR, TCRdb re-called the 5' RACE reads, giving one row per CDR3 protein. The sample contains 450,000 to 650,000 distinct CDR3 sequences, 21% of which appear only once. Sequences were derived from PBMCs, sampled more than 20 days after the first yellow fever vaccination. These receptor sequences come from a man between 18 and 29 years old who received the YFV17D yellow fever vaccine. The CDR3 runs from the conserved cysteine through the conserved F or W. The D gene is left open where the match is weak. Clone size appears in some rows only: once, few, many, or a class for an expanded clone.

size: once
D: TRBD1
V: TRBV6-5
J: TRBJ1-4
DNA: TGTGCCAGCAGTCACAGACAGGGACGGGAAAAACTGTTTTTT
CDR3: CASSHRQGREKLFF

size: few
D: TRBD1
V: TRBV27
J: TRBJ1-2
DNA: TGTGCCAGCAGTTCCGGGACAGGGCCTTCCGGCTACACCTTC
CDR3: CASSSGTGPSGYTF

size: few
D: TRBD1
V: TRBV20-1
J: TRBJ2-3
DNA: TGCAGTGCAACACCTCCCAGGGGGCACGCAGATACGCAGTATTTT
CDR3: CSATPPRGHADTQYF

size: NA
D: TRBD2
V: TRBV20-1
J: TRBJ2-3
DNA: TGCAGTGCTAGAGTACTAAGTAGCGGGGCCGGAGATACGCAGTATTTT
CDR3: CSARVLSSGAGDTQYF

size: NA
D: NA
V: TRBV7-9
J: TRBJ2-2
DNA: TGTGCCAGCAGCCCCCGGGGGCTAGTAGACACCGGGGAGCTGTTTTTT
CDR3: CASSPRGLVDTGELFF

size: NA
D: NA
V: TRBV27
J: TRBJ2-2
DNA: TGTGCCAGCAGCCGAGGACACACCGGGGAGCTGTTTTTT
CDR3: CASSRGHTGELFF

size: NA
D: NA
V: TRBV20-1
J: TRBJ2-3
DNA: TGCAGTGCTAATACGGGGGGCCTCGGCGGCACAGATACGCAGTATTTT
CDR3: CSANTGGLGGTDTQYF

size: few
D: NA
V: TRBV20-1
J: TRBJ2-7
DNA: TGCAGTGCTTCTGACCCTTACGAGCAGTACTTC
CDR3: CSASDPYEQYF

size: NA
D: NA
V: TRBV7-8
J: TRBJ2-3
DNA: TGTGCCAGCAGCCAGGGTTTGTCAGGCCCAACGGCGGATACGCAGTATTTT
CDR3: CASSQGLSGPTADTQYF

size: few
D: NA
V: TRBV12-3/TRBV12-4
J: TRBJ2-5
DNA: TGTGCCAGCAGCCCTTCCGCGGGGGCCAGACAAGAGACCCAGTACTTC
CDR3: CASSPSAGARQETQYF

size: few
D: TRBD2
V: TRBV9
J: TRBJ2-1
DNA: TGTGCCAGCAGCCTCGGACTAGCGGGGGGCGCTGAGCAGTTCTTC
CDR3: CASSLGLAGGAEQFF

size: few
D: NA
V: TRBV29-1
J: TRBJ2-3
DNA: TGCAGCGTTGCGCCTCTGAGCACAGATACGCAGTATTTT
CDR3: CSVAPLSTDTQYF

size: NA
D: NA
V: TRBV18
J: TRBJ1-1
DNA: TGTGCCAGCTCACCATTGGCAGACAACACTGAAGCTTTCTTT
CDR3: CASSPLADNTEAFF

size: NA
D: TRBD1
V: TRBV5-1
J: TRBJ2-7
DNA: TGCGCCAGCAGTTGGCGGACAGGGGGTTACGAGCAGTACTTC
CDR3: CASSWRTGGYEQYF

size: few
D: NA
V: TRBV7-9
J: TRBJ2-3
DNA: TGTGCCAGCAGCCCTTCCTCGGTTAGCACAGATACGCAGTATTTT
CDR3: CASSPSSVSTDTQYF

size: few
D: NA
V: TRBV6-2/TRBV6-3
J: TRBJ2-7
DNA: TGTGCCAGCAGTTATGGAGTGACAGGATCTAACGAGCAGTACTTC
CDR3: CASSYGVTGSNEQYF

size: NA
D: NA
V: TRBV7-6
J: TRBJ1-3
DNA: TGTGCCAGCAGCTTAGCCGCCAACGCAGCCTCTGGAAACACCATATATTTT
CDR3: CASSLAANAASGNTIYF

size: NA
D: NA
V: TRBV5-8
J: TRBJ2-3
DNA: TGTGCCAGCAGCTTAATGGCCCGGGGAGATACGCAGTATTTT
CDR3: CASSLMARGDTQYF

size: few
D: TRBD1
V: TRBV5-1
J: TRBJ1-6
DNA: TGCGCCAGCAGCAGAAATACAGGGGGCGAATCACCCCTCCACTTT
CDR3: CASSRNTGGESPLHF

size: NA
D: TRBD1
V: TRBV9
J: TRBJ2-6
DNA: TGTGCCAGCAGCGGCCACCGGGACAGGGTACCCTCTGGGGCCAACGTCCTGACTTTC
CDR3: CASSGHRDRVPSGANVLTF